This TCR beta chain was captured in a study of ipilimumab plus nivolumab after autologous stem cell transplantation. Overall study: Median doses per patient: roughly five ipilimumab, under 10 nivolumab. Study-wide points: The authors say TCR, Treg and microbiome findings warrant further study.

Data came from immunoSEQ multiplex PCR; TCRdb stores just in-frame clones and leaves some out. The sample has 15,000 to 20,000 clones, 81% seen once. Ipilimumab, 1 mg/kg, started 14 to 28 days after autologous transplant. Unmatched junction bases numbered 6, after V lost 6 bases and J lost 0 bases. The germline gives CDR1 SEHNR, CDR2 FQNEAQ (reference sequence). The CDR3 contains 15 residues. For this clone: The antigen is undetermined.

V is TRBV7-9 and J is TRBJ2-3; the match to TRBD1 covers 7 bases. The receptor's source is a male donor with diffuse large B-cell lymphoma. The input for sequencing was PBMCs, taken in a trial of ipilimumab plus nivolumab as post-transplant consolidation. The CDR3 protein is CASSRTGASTDTQYF. The CDR3 DNA is TGTGCCAGCAGTCGGACAGGAGCTAGCACAGATACGCAGTATTTT.